This T cell receptor (beta chain) originates from a study of cytomegalovirus exposure and HLA in healthy donors. Study-wide background: Approximately 200 million T cells yielded under 130 million unique TCR beta sequences in earlier analysis.

Both 60 Vbeta primers and 13 Jbeta primers went into the PCR. Clones were read by immunoSEQ multiplex PCR, and TCRdb kept only the in-frame ones, dropping some. The data show about 100,000 clones, 60% to 70% seen once. With regard to this clone: The junction differs from germline at one of its ends, possibly a read error. Additional DNA sequences in this sample encode the identical CDR3.

Healthy bone marrow donors supplied every sample. The CDR3 loop spans 11 amino acids. Per the germline V gene, CDR1 is GTSNPN and CDR2 is SVGIG (reference sequence). The specimen sequenced was PBMCs. The chain combines TRBV30 with TRBJ2-3; D may be TRBD2 (6 bases). This sequence originates from a man younger than 45 in good health and CMV-seropositive. CDR3 sequence: CAWGTADTQYF. Written as DNA, the CDR3 is TGCGCCTGGGGGACTGCAGATACGCAGTATTTT.